The entry that follows covers one T cell receptor beta chain sequence. As handled by the study authors: Amplifying reference gene primers gave estimates of nucleated cell counts. TCRdb's copy holds only in-frame clones and misses some; the assay was immunoSEQ multiplex PCR. The DNA was the basis for D and trimming; V, J and clone size are from that table. The table includes about 270,000 clones, about 91% detected once. The J segment lost 6 bases and the V segment lost 5 bases, leaving 9 bases of the junction unmatched. CDR3 length: 13 residues. Germline V CDR1 and CDR2: SQVTM, ANQGSEA. The entry originates in a study of blood T cell repertoires in COVID-19. Study members were between about 18 and 95 years old and lived in 24 US regions. Participants' own reports of clinical history determined their cohort assignment.

Sample: PBMCs or T cells enriched from blood (not recorded which). This sequence was found in a man aged 35-49 years who had been exposed to COVID-19. The V call is TRBV29-1, the J call TRBJ1-2; 7 bases fit TRBD1. CDR3 in amino acids: CSVRRTGLDGYTF. The CDR3 DNA sequence: TGCAGCGTTCGCCGGACAGGACTGGATGGCTACACCTTC.